The 30 T cell receptor beta chains reported below all come from one sample, sequenced in a study of regulatory T cells in long-lasting Graves disease. According to the study, TCR beta libraries were built with iRepertoire HTBI primers and CDR3-region Arm-PCR. One entry per CDR3 protein results from TCRdb running MiXCR on the multiplex PCR reads. Of about 560,000 distinct CDR3 sequences in the sample, 15% to 20% were seen once. Time point meaning: newly diagnosed GD, antithyroid drugs for less than 3 months. Scientists built the TCR library using RNA that was extracted from PBMCs. The same data also went into a second study, on T cells in Graves' hyperthyroidism and ophthalmopathy.

Sequenced here: peripheral blood mononuclear cells (PBMCs), sampled at new diagnosis, from a patient treated with antithyroid drugs. Source of these receptors: a man between 18 and 29 years old with Graves disease.

This rearrangement joins TRBV4-1 to TRBJ2-7; 9 bases map to TRBD1. Germline V gene sequence: CDR1 MGHRA, CDR2 YSYEKL. This CDR3 contains 14 residues. V was clipped by 3 bases and J by 3 bases; unmatched bases: 3. Written as DNA, the CDR3 is TGCGCCAGCAGCCAGGGGACAGGGAACTACGAGCAGTACTTC. Amino acids: CASSQGTGNYEQYF.

Ten or more counts support this clonotype. The chain is built from TRBV6-1 and TRBJ1-2; perhaps TRBD1 as D (5 bases). In germline, CDR1 is MNHNS, CDR2 SASEGT. CDR3 length: 14 amino acids. V shed 4 bases and J shed 3 bases, with 12 bases lying between them. The CDR3, as DNA: TGTGCCAGCAGTGCCAGGGATCGATACTATGGCTACACCTTC. The encoded protein is CASSARDRYYGYTF.

This chain links TRBV5-1 with TRBJ1-6; 8 positions agree with TRBD1. Germline V lookup: CDR1 SGHRS, CDR2 YFSETQ. There are 16 residues in the CDR3. V lost 2 bases and J lost 5; bases outside the gene matches: 6. In nucleotides, the CDR3 is TGCGCCAGCAGCTTCAGGGGGCGCGGGGATAATTCACCCCTCCACTTT. Protein product: CASSFRGRGDNSPLHF.

This clonotype showed up just a few times. The CDR3, as DNA: TGTGCCAGCAGCCCCCGGGTCAACCTAGGGGAAAAACTGTTTTTT. Its protein is CASSPRVNLGEKLFF. V gene TRBV11-2 combines with J gene TRBJ1-4; D not resolved. Germline-derived CDR1 and CDR2 are SGHAT and FQNNGV. V lost 5 bases to trimming and J lost 8 bases, with 18 bases between them. The CDR3 spans 15 residues.

This clonotype was counted at least ten times. The chain couples TRBV18 to TRBJ1-4, with a possible D match to TRBD1 (5 bases). The germline V gene encodes CDR1 KGHSH and CDR2 LQKENI. The CDR3 is made up of 16 amino acids. Trimming removed 7 bases at V and 2 bases at J, with 17 bases between. CDR3 residues: CASFTGGTETNEKLFF. DNA of the CDR3: TGTGCCAGCTTCACCGGTGGGACGGAGACTAATGAAAAACTGTTTTTT.

This clonotype was detected only a few times. This chain links TRBV4-2 with TRBJ2-5; 12 bases map to TRBD2. Germline V gene data show CDR1 as LGHNA and CDR2 as YNFKEQ. With 2 bases clipped from V and 3 bases from J, the junction kept 7 bases outside the gene matches. The CDR3 has 17 amino acids. The CDR3, as DNA: TGTGCCAGCAGCCAACATAAGACTAGCGGGAGTGAAGAGACCCAGTACTTC. It yields the protein CASSQHKTSGSEETQYF.

The V call is TRBV4-1, the J call TRBJ2-3; 7 positions agree with TRBD2. CDR1 and CDR2 from the germline V gene are MGHRA and YSYEKL. The J segment lost 0 bases and the V segment lost 4 bases, leaving 7 bases of the junction unmatched. The length of the CDR3 is 16 residues. The CDR3 spells CASSPVLATSTDTQYF. DNA of the CDR3: TGCGCCAGCAGCCCAGTACTAGCGACTAGCACAGATACGCAGTATTTT.

This clonotype came up many times. The DNA for the CDR3 is TGCAGTGCTAGAGTCGCGGGACATGGAGTCTACGAGCAGTACTTC. Residues: CSARVAGHGVYEQYF. This sequence joins TRBV20-1 and TRBJ2-7; D may match TRBD1 or TRBD2 (6 bases each). Trimming stripped 1 base from V and 3 bases from J, with 16 bases between. The CDR3 totals 15 residues. Germline loops: CDR1 DFQATT, CDR2 SNEGSKA (reference sequence).

The chain recombines TRBV14 with TRBJ2-7, with D maybe TRBD1 (6 bases). V lost 4 bases, J lost 0 bases, and 19 bases lay in between. The germline V gene has CDR1 SGHDN and CDR2 FVKESK. The CDR3 consists of 17 residues. The CDR3 reads CASSPNQGTKPSYEQYF. CDR3 DNA sequence: TGTGCCAGCAGCCCCAACCAGGGGACCAAACCCTCCTACGAGCAGTACTTC.

This chain connects TRBV20-1 to TRBJ1-2, with a tentative D call TRBD1 (5 bases). This CDR3 is built from 15 residues. CDR1 is DFQATT and CDR2 is SNEGSKA in the germline V gene (reference sequence). Trimming took 3 bases from V and 7 from J, leaving 21 bases between them. The CDR3 nucleotides read TGCAGTGCTAGTTATTTTTCGTGGCAGGGAGGTGGCTACACCTTC. Protein product: CSASYFSWQGGGYTF.

This clonotype was detected ten times or more. This chain links TRBV28 with TRBJ2-3; possibly TRBD2 for D (6 bases). This CDR3 contains 14 residues. V was shortened by 7 bases and J by 0 bases, with 11 bases between the two germline ends. CDR1 is MDHEN and CDR2 is SYDVKM in the germline V gene. This chain's CDR3 is CASNPSGSTDTQYF. The CDR3 DNA reads as TGTGCCAGCAACCCCAGCGGGAGCACAGATACGCAGTATTTT.

This clonotype was observed at least ten times. The chain combines TRBV7-9 with TRBJ2-5, with TRBD2 as a possible D gene (6 bases). The CDR3 is 13 amino acids. The germline V gene encodes CDR1 SEHNR and CDR2 FQNEAQ (reference sequence). The ends were cut back, 5 bases at V and 5 bases at J, with 12 bases in the middle. The chain's CDR3 is CASSEEGPETQYF. The DNA of the CDR3 is TGTGCCAGCAGCGAGGAGGGTCCCGAGACCCAGTACTTC. The entire variable domain, with the rest obtained from reference TRBV7-9 and TRBJ2-5, is as follows: DTGVSQNPRHKITKRGQNVTFRCDPISEHNRLYWYRQTLGQGPEFLTYFQNEAQLEKSRLLSDRFSAERPKGSFSTLEIQRTEQGDSAMYLCASSEEGPETQYFGPGTRLLVL.

This clonotype showed up many times. This chain uses TRBV4-1 with TRBJ2-3; maybe TRBD1 (6 bases). The CDR3 is made up of 16 amino acids. Trimming cost V 1 base and J 2 bases, with 13 bases left between them. Germline V CDR1 and CDR2: MGHRA, YSYEKL. The DNA for the CDR3 is TGCGCCAGCAGCCAAGGTCGGACAGCCCTCACAGATACGCAGTATTTT. This gives the protein CASSQGRTALTDTQYF.

The chain joins TRBV19 to TRBJ2-5; D remains ambiguous. Germline values: CDR1 LNHDA, CDR2 SQIVND (reference sequence). CDR3 length equals 13 residues. The V end lost 3 bases, the J end lost 0 bases, and 5 bases lay between the germline ends. The CDR3 DNA reads TGTGCCAGTAGTATTAGCAACCAAGAGACCCAGTACTTC. It specifies CASSISNQETQYF.

This clonotype has a handful of counts. The chain joins TRBV7-3 to TRBJ2-5, with D perhaps TRBD2 (5 bases). V gave up 1 base and J gave up 4 bases, with 13 bases separating them. CDR3 size: 15 residues. CDR1 is SGHTA and CDR2 is FQGTGA in the germline V gene. The DNA for the CDR3 is TGTGCCAGCAGCTTAAGTCGGACTCCCGGAGAGACCCAGTACTTC. This encodes CASSLSRTPGETQYF.

The rearrangement joins TRBV5-1 to TRBJ1-4; D is uncertain. CDR1 is SGHRS and CDR2 is YFSETQ in the germline V gene. This CDR3 is built from 13 residues. With 7 bases removed from V and 2 bases from J, the gap between germline ends came to 9 bases. The DNA for the CDR3 is TGCGCCAGCGCAATAAGGACTAATGAAAAACTGTTTTTT. This translates into CASAIRTNEKLFF.

The gene calls are TRBV6-2 or TRBV6-3 and TRBJ1-4; D gene ambiguous. Germline CDR1 is MNHEY and CDR2 is SVGEGT. The V gene lost 6 bases and the J gene lost 3 bases, with 8 bases spanning the gap. The CDR3 runs 13 residues. CDR3 DNA sequence: TGTGCCAGCAGACAGCCATCTAATGAAAAACTGTTTTTT. It yields the protein CASRQPSNEKLFF.

This clonotype was seen only a few times. The chain employs TRBV29-1 and TRBJ2-7; possibly TRBD1 for D (6 bases). In germline, CDR1 is SQVTM, CDR2 ANQGSEA. The V end was cut by 4 bases, the J end by 1 base, with 14 bases between. CDR3 size: 14 residues. Here the CDR3 reads CSVVGTLPSYEQYF. In DNA form, the CDR3 reads TGCAGCGTTGTGGGGACACTTCCGTCCTACGAGCAGTACTTC.

V and J are TRBV27 and TRBJ1-1, with D possibly being TRBD1 (6 bases). The ends were cut back, 7 bases at V and 8 bases at J, with 11 bases in the middle. The CDR3 is made up of 11 amino acids. From germline, CDR1 is MNHEY and CDR2 SMNVEV (reference sequence). CDR3 region: CASTLGGEAFF. CDR3 DNA: TGTGCCAGCACTCTAGGGGGGGAAGCTTTCTTT.

The chain uses TRBV9 and TRBJ2-2; D gene unclear. This CDR3 has 17 amino acids. Germline loops: CDR1 SGDLS, CDR2 YYNGEE. V gave up 3 bases and J gave up 7 bases, with 22 bases separating them. The CDR3: CASSGELERAGNGELFF. CDR3 DNA sequence: TGTGCCAGCAGCGGAGAGCTAGAAAGGGCCGGTAACGGGGAGCTGTTTTTT.

This clonotype came up a few times. The chain joins TRBV30 to TRBJ2-7; 8 positions match TRBD2. In germline, CDR1 is GTSNPN, CDR2 SVGIG (reference sequence). With 0 bases clipped from V and 3 bases from J, the junction kept 7 bases outside the gene matches. The CDR3 length is 15 residues. CDR3 DNA: TGTGCCTGGAGTGTTCCGGGACTAGATATCTACGAGCAGTACTTC. Translated: CAWSVPGLDIYEQYF.

The chain recombines TRBV6-1 with TRBJ1-5; D is possibly TRBD1 (6 bases). The CDR3 is made up of 14 amino acids. V dropped 5 bases and J dropped 5 bases, with 13 bases sitting between them. CDR1 and CDR2 from the germline V gene are MNHNS and SASEGT. The CDR3 loop reads CASSTGRGDQPQHF. CDR3 in DNA: TGTGCCAGCAGTACAGGGAGGGGAGATCAGCCCCAGCATTTT.

This rearrangement joins TRBV19 to TRBJ2-7; 11 positions agree with TRBD2. The CDR3 covers 15 residues. V was clipped by 6 bases and J by 0 bases; unmatched bases: 4. Germline V gene data show CDR1 as LNHDA and CDR2 as SQIVND (reference sequence). CDR3 sequence: CASSSSGRSSYEQYF. The CDR3 nucleotides read TGTGCCAGTAGCTCTAGCGGGAGGAGCTCCTACGAGCAGTACTTC.

V and J are TRBV7-9 and TRBJ1-1; 10 nucleotides agree with TRBD1. The CDR3 covers 15 residues. CDR1 and CDR2 (germline): SEHNR, FQNEAQ (reference sequence). Trimming at V came to 4 bases and at J to 4 bases, leaving 6 bases not matched to a gene. The CDR3 loop is CASSYRDRGPTEAFF. For the CDR3, the DNA is TGTGCCAGCAGCTACCGGGACAGGGGTCCCACTGAAGCTTTCTTT.

Many counts were recorded for this clonotype. This chain uses TRBV11-2 with TRBJ2-7; the D gene could be TRBD1 or TRBD2 (5 bases each). The CDR3 extends over 15 amino acids. The V gene lost 8 bases and the J gene lost 1 base, with 18 bases spanning the gap. Germline lookup yields CDR1 SGHAT and CDR2 FQNNGV. In nucleotides, the CDR3 is TGTGCCAGCTTGAAATTACCGGGACCGTCCTACGAGCAGTACTTC. It specifies CASLKLPGPSYEQYF.

This clonotype was seen ten or more times. V gene TRBV6-1 combines with J gene TRBJ2-7; the D is unclear. V lost 7 bases and J 3 bases, leaving 16 bases between the germline ends. The germline CDR1 and CDR2 sequences are MNHNS and SASEGT. The CDR3 extends over 14 amino acids. This chain's CDR3 is CASMRPVGFYEQYF. The CDR3, as DNA: TGTGCCAGCATGAGGCCTGTGGGATTCTACGAGCAGTACTTC.

CDR3 amino acids: CASSAGVITDTQYF. CDR3 DNA sequence: TGTGCCAGCTCAGCGGGAGTAATCACAGATACGCAGTATTTT. V and J are TRBV6-1 and TRBJ2-3; 8 bases align to TRBD2. The CDR3 contains 14 residues. The V gene end was trimmed by 8 bases and the J gene end by 2 bases; junction bases not matched to a gene: 6. In germline, CDR1 is MNHNS, CDR2 SASEGT.

This clonotype has more than one count but fewer than ten. The chain has TRBV5-1 and TRBJ2-3, with 15 bases matching TRBD2. J lost 5 bases, V lost 4 bases, and 11 bases had no gene match. The CDR3 runs 18 residues. Germline assignment: CDR1 SGHRS and CDR2 YFSETQ. The CDR3, as DNA: TGCGCCAGCAGCCGCGAGGGACTAGCGGGAGGACTGGTAGATACGCAGTATTTT. Translated: CASSREGLAGGLVDTQYF.

The CDR3 here is CASSLSTGGETQYF. The CDR3 DNA reads as TGCGCCAGCAGCTTGAGTACAGGGGGAGAGACCCAGTACTTC. The gene calls are TRBV5-1 and TRBJ2-5, with 8 bases fitting TRBD1. Losses at the gene ends were 1 base for V and 4 bases for J; bases not matched to a gene: 3. Germline lookup yields CDR1 SGHRS and CDR2 YFSETQ. CDR3 length: 14 residues.

The chain has TRBV29-1 and TRBJ1-3; TRBD1 might be the D (6 bases). The CDR3 has 14 residues. CDR1 and CDR2 (germline): SQVTM, ANQGSEA. V was trimmed by 4 bases and J by 0 bases, leaving 10 bases between them. CDR3 amino acids: CSVGGGSSGNTIYF. CDR3 coding DNA: TGCAGCGTTGGAGGGGGGAGCTCTGGAAACACCATATATTTT.